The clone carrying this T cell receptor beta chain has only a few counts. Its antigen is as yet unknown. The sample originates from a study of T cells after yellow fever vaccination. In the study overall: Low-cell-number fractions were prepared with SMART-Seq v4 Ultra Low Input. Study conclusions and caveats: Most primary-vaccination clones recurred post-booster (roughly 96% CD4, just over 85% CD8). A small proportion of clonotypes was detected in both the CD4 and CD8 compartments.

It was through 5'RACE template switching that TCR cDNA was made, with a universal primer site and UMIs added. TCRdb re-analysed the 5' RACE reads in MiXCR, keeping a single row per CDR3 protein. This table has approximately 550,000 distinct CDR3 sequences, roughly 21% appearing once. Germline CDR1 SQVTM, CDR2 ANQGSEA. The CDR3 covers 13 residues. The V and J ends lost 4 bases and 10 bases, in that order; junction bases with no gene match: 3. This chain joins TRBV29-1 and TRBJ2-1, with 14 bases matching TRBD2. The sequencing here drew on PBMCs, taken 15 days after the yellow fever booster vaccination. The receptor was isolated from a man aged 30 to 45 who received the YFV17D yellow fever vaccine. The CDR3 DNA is TGCAGCGTTGGGACTAGCGGGAGGCCAGAGCAGTTCTTC. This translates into CSVGTSGRPEQFF.